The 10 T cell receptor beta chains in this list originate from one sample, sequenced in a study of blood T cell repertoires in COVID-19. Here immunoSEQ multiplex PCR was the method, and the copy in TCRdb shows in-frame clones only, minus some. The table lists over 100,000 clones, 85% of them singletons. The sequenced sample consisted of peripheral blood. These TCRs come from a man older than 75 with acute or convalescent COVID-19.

The DNA for the CDR3 is TGTGCCAGCACCTTTGACAGAGACTATGGCTACACCTTC. Translating gives CASTFDRDYGYTF. The genes are TRBV6-5 and TRBJ1-2, with a tentative D call TRBD1 (5 bases). The V gene's germline CDR1 is MNHEY and CDR2 SVGAGI. V lost 7 bases and J 3 bases, leaving 12 bases between the germline ends. The length of the CDR3 is 13 residues.

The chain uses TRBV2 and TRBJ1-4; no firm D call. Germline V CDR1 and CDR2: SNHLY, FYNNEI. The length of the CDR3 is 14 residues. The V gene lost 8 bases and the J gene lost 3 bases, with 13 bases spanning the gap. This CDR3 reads CASLGVLSNEKLFF. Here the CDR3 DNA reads TGTGCCAGCCTCGGGGTACTTTCTAATGAAAAACTGTTTTTT.

CDR3 residues: CASSFYATSPGELFF. The CDR3 DNA is TGTGCCAGCAGTTTCTACGCTACTAGTCCCGGGGAGCTGTTTTTT. V usage is TRBV27 and J usage is TRBJ2-2; maybe TRBD2 (5 bases). Germline loops: CDR1 MNHEY, CDR2 SMNVEV (reference sequence). Trimming took off 3 bases at V and 6 bases at J, with 14 bases between the two ends. This CDR3 spans 15 amino acids.

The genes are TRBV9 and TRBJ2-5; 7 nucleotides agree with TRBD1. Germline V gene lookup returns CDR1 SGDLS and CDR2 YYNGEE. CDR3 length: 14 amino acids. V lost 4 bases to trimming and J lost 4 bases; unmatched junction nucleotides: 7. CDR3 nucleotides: TGTGCCAGCAGCCCCAAGACAGGGCTAGAGACCCAGTACTTC. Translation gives CASSPKTGLETQYF. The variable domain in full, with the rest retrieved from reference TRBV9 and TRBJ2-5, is DSGVTQTPKHLITATGQRVTLRCSPRSGDLSVYWYQQSLDQGLQFLIQYYNGEERAKGNILERFSAQQFPDLHSELNLSSLELGDSALYFCASSPKTGLETQYFGPGTRLLVL.

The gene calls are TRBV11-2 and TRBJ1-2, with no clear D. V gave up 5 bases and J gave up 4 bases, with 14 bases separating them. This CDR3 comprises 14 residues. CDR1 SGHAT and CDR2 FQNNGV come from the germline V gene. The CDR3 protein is CASSPGQVSYGYTF. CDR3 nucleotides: TGTGCCAGCAGCCCAGGCCAGGTCTCCTATGGCTACACCTTC.

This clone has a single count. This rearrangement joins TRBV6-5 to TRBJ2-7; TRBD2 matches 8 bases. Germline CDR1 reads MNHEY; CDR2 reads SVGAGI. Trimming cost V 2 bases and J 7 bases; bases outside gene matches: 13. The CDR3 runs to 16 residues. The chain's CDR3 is CASSYAVSGSPWEQYF. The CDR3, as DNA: TGTGCCAGCAGTTACGCGGTAAGCGGGAGTCCCTGGGAGCAGTACTTC.

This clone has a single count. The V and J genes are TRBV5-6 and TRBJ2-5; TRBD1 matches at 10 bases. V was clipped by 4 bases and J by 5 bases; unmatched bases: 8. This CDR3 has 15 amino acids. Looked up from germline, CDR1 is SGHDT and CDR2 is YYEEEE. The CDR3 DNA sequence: TGTGCCAGCAGCGGGGACAGGGGTGGTGGGGAGACCCAGTACTTC. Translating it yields CASSGDRGGGETQYF.

The CDR3 nucleotides are TGTGCCTGGAGTGTAATCAGGGCCGGGGAGCTGTTTTTT. It specifies CAWSVIRAGELFF. V gene TRBV30 combines with J gene TRBJ2-2; D might be TRBD1 (5 bases). Germline CDR1 GTSNPN, CDR2 SVGIG (reference sequence). Between the trimmed V and J ends, which lost 0 bases and 6 bases, there was a span of 8 bases. This CDR3 contains 13 residues.

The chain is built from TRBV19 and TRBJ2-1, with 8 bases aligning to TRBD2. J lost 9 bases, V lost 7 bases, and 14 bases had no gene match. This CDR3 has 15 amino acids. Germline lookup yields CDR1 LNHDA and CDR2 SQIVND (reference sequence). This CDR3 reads CASTASGGGFGEQFF. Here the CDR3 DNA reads TGTGCCAGTACCGCCAGCGGGGGTGGTTTCGGTGAGCAGTTCTTC.

The CDR3 reads CSARRDNEQFF. In DNA form, the CDR3 reads TGCAGTGCTAGGCGGGACAATGAGCAGTTCTTC. The chain joins TRBV20-1 to TRBJ2-1; tentative D call: TRBD2 (5 bases). Between the trimmed V and J ends, which lost 3 bases and 5 bases, there was a span of 5 bases. The germline gives CDR1 DFQATT, CDR2 SNEGSKA (reference sequence). This CDR3 region has 11 residues.